This T cell receptor beta chain was obtained from a study of CD8 T cell repertoires and HIV-1 epitope variants (dated by TCRdb to between 2020 and 2021). Study-level background: Twenty-five peptides representing autologous and known Gag and Nef epitope variants were each used to stimulate T cells in separate culture wells. An aliquot of 1M T cells was saved as an uncultured baseline condition, separate from the 80 to 95 T cell cultures. Among the control conditions were a peptide pool of CMV, EBV and flu, the Ebola AY9 epitope serving as a negative control, and a well with no peptide. Cultures were maintained for approximately eleven days in IMDM with gentamicin, and half-media changes adding IL-2, IL-7 and IL-15 were performed on days 3 and 7. Using the EasySep Human T Cell Enrichment Kit, T cells were enriched and then co-cultured with an equal number of autologous T cell-negative cells acting as antigen-presenting cells. Tested epitopes included three Gag epitope families and Nef HW9 and YT9. Running each culture condition in triplicate, except for one peptide done in duplicate, gave a total of about 91 T cell cultures. Findings and caveats that apply to the study as a whole: The assay identified only TCR beta chains and indicated proliferation to antigen, not T cell function or cytokine profile. The Nef KF9 family was recognized by five clonotypes and the HW9 family by one, and no responses to the TAALDMSHF plasma variant were observed. Of the nine antigen-specific TCR beta clonotypes identified, roughly six appeared cross-reactive for autologous or known escape epitope variants.

The EasySep Human CD8+ T Cell Enrichment Kit was used on day 10 to isolate CD8+ T cells from every culture. A note on this clone: There is no known antigen for this receptor. Base qualities are not at hand, and no much larger clone is one base apart.

CDR1 SGHNT and CDR2 YYREEE were looked up in the germline V gene (reference sequence). The junction carries 17 bases between V and J, which are trimmed by 2 bases and 2 bases respectively. CDR3 length: 16 amino acids, cysteine to phenylalanine. Just the 48-base CDR3 DNA is kept, in frame starting at base 1. Sequencing of TCR beta CDR3 regions was done on the immunoSEQ platform at survey depth. The QIAamp DNA micro kit was used to extract genomic DNA from every cultured and uncultured CD8+ T cell population. The authors' pipeline ran thus. Any sample with under 5,000 productive reads was excluded, and this exclusion removed about 6% of the 75 cultures stimulated with HIV peptides. Sequences were trimmed to CDR3 by a MANAFEST web app, and nonproductive sequences, CDR3s under 5 amino acids, and sequences not starting with C or ending with F/W were removed. Antigen-specific clonotypes had to expand in at least 2 of 3 replicates versus no-peptide control at FDR 0.01, only within one epitope family. Specific clonotypes also needed at least fivefold higher frequency than in wells stimulated with peptides from other epitope families. This is the immuneACCESS table as TCRdb keeps it, with only in-frame sequences that have V and J called. A part of the clones is gone; compared with another copy, unresolved V genes explain less than half, and the rest is unexplained. V, J and clone size were drawn from that table, and D and trimming were deduced from the DNA. The sample table holds around 5,000 clones, of which around two thirds were seen once. 40% to 50% of the sample is held by the ten biggest clonotypes.

Rearrangement joined TRBV5-4 to TRBJ2-7; TRBD2 could be the D gene, as 6 bases match. The sequenced sample was cultured CD8+ T cells derived from PBMCs. The sequence was collected from a male donor with HIV. The nucleotide sequence is TGTGCCAGCAGCTTAACCTCAGGGACTTTCGCCTACGAGCAGTACTTC. This codes for CASSLTSGTFAYEQYF.